The TCR beta chain described here comes from a study of T cell clones after liver transplantation. Profiling relied on immunoSEQ multiplex PCR, and the TCRdb table lists in-frame clones only, not all of them. This sample carries 93,000 or so clones, 80% to 90% of them seen once, and the ten largest clones take less than 3%. The CDR3 spans 15 residues. The germline V and J ends were trimmed by 4 bases and 9 bases, with 16 bases remaining between them. The germline V gene has CDR1 MNHNS and CDR2 SASEGT. The source of this sequence is a human patient who received a liver transplant. Some T cells may have come from the graft donor. The rearrangement joins TRBV6-1 to TRBJ1-6; D ambiguous. The sequences come from CD4+ T cells from blood, collected approximately 50 months after liver transplant. This CDR3 is CASSVVSGSSSPLHF. The CDR3 nucleotides read TGTGCCAGCAGTGTAGTGTCGGGAAGTAGTTCACCCCTCCACTTT.